A single sample gave rise to the 32 T cell receptor beta chains below, sequenced in a study of spatial heterogeneity in lung cancer. Described time point: blood at routine non-recurrence follow-up after resection. Unsorted whole RNA of tumor, nontumor lung or frozen PBMC was sequenced. TCRdb called the 5' RACE reads again in MiXCR, with one record for every CDR3 protein. The sample holds about 52,000 distinct CDR3 sequences, 7.4% seen once. Here the sequenced sample was PBMCs, taken at follow-up. The receptors come from a female donor with early-stage non-small cell lung cancer.

This clonotype was detected many times. The rearrangement links TRBV29-1 to TRBJ2-1, with 8 bases lining up with TRBD2. The CDR3 is 16 residues long. J was trimmed by 1 base and V by 6 bases; bases with no gene match: 11. Germline lookup yields CDR1 SQVTM and CDR2 ANQGSEA. CDR3 loop: CSVPPGGGYSYNEQFF. DNA of the CDR3: TGCAGCGTCCCGCCGGGGGGGGGTTATTCCTACAATGAGCAGTTCTTC.

This clonotype appeared many times. The chain links TRBV9 to TRBJ2-3; D uncertain. CDR1 and CDR2 from the germline V gene are SGDLS and YYNGEE. This CDR3 is built from 14 residues. The V end lost 4 bases, the J end lost 0 bases, and 9 bases lay between the germline ends. Here the CDR3 reads CASSSGPSTDTQYF. The CDR3 nucleotides are TGTGCCAGCAGCTCAGGACCAAGCACAGATACGCAGTATTTT.

V usage is TRBV25-1 and J usage is TRBJ1-1, with D unresolved. Trimming left V 0 bases short and J 5 bases short, with 10 bases between. Germline V gene sequence: CDR1 MGHDK, CDR2 SYGVNS. This CDR3 has 14 amino acids. The CDR3 spells CASSEYQEGTEAFF. CDR3 bases: TGTGCCAGCAGTGAATATCAGGAGGGAACTGAAGCTTTCTTT. The entire variable domain, with the rest obtained from reference TRBV25-1 and TRBJ1-1, is as follows: EADIYQTPRYLVIGTGKKITLECSQTMGHDKMYWYQQDPGMELHLIHYSYGVNSTEKGDLSSESTVSRIRTEHFPLTLESARPSHTSQYLCASSEYQEGTEAFFGQGTRLTVV.

This clonotype was seen many times. CDR3 region: CSAWTSGSDTQYF. The DNA of the CDR3 is TGCAGTGCTTGGACTAGCGGGAGCGACACGCAGTATTTT. The chain employs TRBV20-1 and TRBJ2-3; 13 nucleotides line up with TRBD2. Germline loops: CDR1 DFQATT, CDR2 SNEGSKA (reference sequence). V was clipped by 5 bases and J by 9 bases; unmatched bases: 5. The CDR3 is 13 amino acids.

The V call is TRBV20-1, the J call TRBJ1-1; TRBD1 matches at 7 bases. The CDR3 runs 13 residues. Germline V gene data show CDR1 as DFQATT and CDR2 as SNEGSKA (reference sequence). V shed 4 bases, J shed 6 bases, and the junction held 8 bases outside the gene matches. The CDR3 loop reads CSAKTGKVAEAFF. In DNA form, the CDR3 reads TGCAGTGCTAAGACAGGGAAGGTGGCTGAAGCTTTCTTT.

This clonotype came up many times. One end of the junction does not line up with germline, which may come from a read error. The chain employs TRBV5-1 and TRBJ1-1; D possibly corresponds to TRBD1 (6 bases). In germline, CDR1 is SGHRS, CDR2 YFSETQ. The length of the CDR3 is 13 residues. DNA for the CDR3: TGCGCCAGCACCTTGGAGGGGGGCCGTGAAGCTTTCTTT. Its protein product is CASTLEGGREAFF.

This clonotype was recorded many times. The CDR3 reads CASSLRGQNPTGELFF. Here the CDR3 DNA reads TGTGCCAGCAGCTTAAGGGGACAGAACCCCACCGGGGAGCTGTTTTTT. The chain carries TRBV7-2 and TRBJ2-2; 7 nucleotides match TRBD1. CDR1 is SGHTA and CDR2 is FQGNSA in the germline V gene. The CDR3 extends over 16 amino acids. J was trimmed by 4 bases and V by 2 bases; bases with no gene match: 7.

This clonotype has only a few counts. This chain links TRBV18 with TRBJ1-6; D is perhaps TRBD1 (5 bases). The CDR3 loop spans 15 amino acids. Germline loops: CDR1 KGHSH, CDR2 LQKENI. The V and J ends lost 5 bases and 5 bases respectively, with 13 bases between them. The chain's CDR3 is CASSSQEHNNSPLHF. The CDR3 bases are TGTGCCAGCTCATCACAGGAACATAATAATTCACCCCTCCACTTT.

This clonotype was recorded at least ten times. J is TRBJ1-6 and V is TRBV12-3 or TRBV12-4; TRBD1 aligns across 9 bases. V dropped 4 bases and J dropped 8; count of bases not matched to a gene: 9. This CDR3 is built from 16 residues. This CDR3 is CASSSGTGPPDSPLHF. In DNA form, the CDR3 reads TGTGCCAGCAGTTCTGGGACAGGGCCACCGGATTCACCCCTCCACTTT.

This clonotype has at least ten counts. The rearrangement uses TRBV12-3 or TRBV12-4 and TRBJ2-5; 11 bases align to TRBD2. The CDR3 has 17 amino acids. J gave up 1 base and V 2 bases, and 6 bases lay outside the gene matches. The CDR3 region has the DNA TGTGCCAGCAGTTTATCGGGACTAGCGGCCTTCCAAGAGACCCAGTACTTC. Translating it yields CASSLSGLAAFQETQYF.

This clonotype was recorded many times. V and J are TRBV7-9 and TRBJ2-5, with a weak D call TRBD2 (7 bases). V lost 0 bases to trimming and J lost 3 bases, with 17 bases between them. Germline CDR1 SEHNR, CDR2 FQNEAQ (reference sequence). There are 17 residues in the CDR3. The CDR3 DNA follows: TGTGCCAGCAGCTTAGCGTTGGTAACAGGGACTAAAGAGACCCAGTACTTC. Translation gives CASSLALVTGTKETQYF.

This clonotype occurred many times. CDR3 DNA: TGCAGTGCTAGGCCAACCACCGGGGAGCTGTTTTTT. It encodes CSARPTTGELFF. The rearrangement links TRBV20-1 to TRBJ2-2; D unresolved. Trimming cost V 3 bases and J 4 bases, with 6 bases left between them. The CDR3 is 12 residues long. Germline CDR1 reads DFQATT; CDR2 reads SNEGSKA (reference sequence).

J is TRBJ2-6 and V is TRBV9; 7 positions match TRBD1. Germline loops: CDR1 SGDLS, CDR2 YYNGEE. The CDR3 extends over 15 amino acids. J gave up 3 bases and V 4 bases, and 4 bases lay outside the gene matches. Written as DNA, the CDR3 is TGTGCCAGCAGCTCACGGACAGGTGGGGCCAACGTCCTGACTTTC. Protein product: CASSSRTGGANVLTF.

This clonotype has a handful of counts. The rearrangement links TRBV15 to TRBJ2-7; 11 bases agree with TRBD1. Trimming cost V 3 bases and J 2 bases; bases outside gene matches: 6. This CDR3 spans 16 amino acids. Germline V gene lookup returns CDR1 LNHNV and CDR2 YYDKDF (reference sequence). The CDR3 DNA is TGTGCCACCAGCAGCTTACCGGGACAGGGGGCCTACGAGCAGTACTTC. Encoded protein: CATSSLPGQGAYEQYF.

This clonotype has at least ten counts. This chain links TRBV5-1 with TRBJ1-5; 8 positions agree with TRBD1. The CDR3 consists of 13 residues. J was trimmed by 7 bases and V by 4 bases; bases with no gene match: 4. Germline V gene sequence: CDR1 SGHRS, CDR2 YFSETQ. DNA of the CDR3: TGCGCCAGCAGCAGTGGGACAGGCCAGCCCCAGCATTTT. This sequence encodes CASSSGTGQPQHF.

This clonotype showed up many times. V gene TRBV7-2 combines with J gene TRBJ2-4, with 11 bases that match TRBD2. The CDR3 has 17 residues. Unmatched junction bases numbered 14, after V lost 5 bases and J lost 8 bases. Germline V gene lookup returns CDR1 SGHTA and CDR2 FQGNSA. The CDR3 spells CASSPELAGASRDIQYF. CDR3 nucleotide sequence: TGTGCCAGCAGCCCCGAACTAGCGGGGGCCTCACGGGACATTCAGTACTTC. The variable domain in full, with the rest retrieved from reference TRBV7-2 and TRBJ2-4, is GAGVSQSPSNKVTEKGKDVELRCDPISGHTALYWYRQSLGQGLEFLIYFQGNSAPDKSGLPSDRFSAERTGGSVSTLTIQRTQQEDSAVYLCASSPELAGASRDIQYFGAGTRLSVL.

This clonotype was recorded at least ten times. The genes are TRBV6-5 and TRBJ1-2; the D is unclear. Germline V gene sequence: CDR1 MNHEY, CDR2 SVGAGI. This CDR3 is built from 15 residues. V lost 1 base and J lost 4, with 13 bases in between. In nucleotides, the CDR3 is TGTGCCAGCAGTTACTTTCGAAGCGCTGCCTATGGCTACACCTTC. Protein product: CASSYFRSAAYGYTF.

This clonotype was picked up a small number of times. The V and J genes are TRBV6-4 and TRBJ2-5; perhaps D is TRBD1 or TRBD2 (6 bases each). CDR3 length: 13 residues. Germline lookup yields CDR1 MRHNA and CDR2 SNTAGT. Trimming left V 4 bases short and J 4 bases short, with 10 bases between. CDR3 amino acids: CASSARGGETQYF. The DNA of the CDR3 is TGTGCCAGCAGTGCCAGGGGAGGAGAGACCCAGTACTTC.

This chain joins TRBV12-3 or TRBV12-4 and TRBJ2-7, with 8 bases that match TRBD2. Losses at the gene ends were 6 bases for V and 5 bases for J; bases not matched to a gene: 6. This CDR3 has 13 amino acids. The CDR3, as DNA: TGTGCCAGCAGCGGGGGGGCCTACGACGAGCAGTACTTC. Protein: CASSGGAYDEQYF.

This clonotype was recorded a few times. The genes are TRBV5-4 and TRBJ2-7; a weak D match, TRBD1 (5 bases). Germline assignment: CDR1 SGHNT and CDR2 YYREEE (reference sequence). V was shortened by 1 base and J by 5 bases, with 16 bases between the two germline ends. This CDR3 comprises 15 residues. The CDR3 DNA follows: TGTGCCAGCAGCTTGATACCGGCAGGGTACGACGAGCAGTACTTC. This sequence encodes CASSLIPAGYDEQYF.

This clonotype has a handful of counts. This sequence joins TRBV6-2 or TRBV6-3 and TRBJ2-1; 11 bases are a match to TRBD2. Germline V gene lookup returns CDR1 MNHEY and CDR2 SVGEGT. V dropped 8 bases and J dropped 0; count of bases not matched to a gene: 12. This CDR3 is built from 18 residues. CDR3 bases: TGTGCCAGCCGTAGCGGGGGGGCTCTAGATCGCTCCTACAATGAGCAGTTCTTC. Amino acids: CASRSGGALDRSYNEQFF.

At least ten counts were recorded for this clonotype. The chain has TRBV6-2 or TRBV6-3 and TRBJ2-1; D is possibly TRBD1 (5 bases). Germline V CDR1 and CDR2: MNHEY, SVGEGT. V was shortened by 3 bases and J by 3 bases, with 18 bases between the two germline ends. CDR3 length: 17 residues. The CDR3 sequence is CASSYPRSQGYYNEQFF. The CDR3 DNA sequence: TGTGCCAGCAGTTATCCTAGAAGCCAGGGCTACTACAATGAGCAGTTCTTC.

This clonotype was found many times. The chain links TRBV20-1 to TRBJ1-5; D gene ambiguous. This CDR3 is built from 12 residues. Per the germline V gene, CDR1 is DFQATT and CDR2 is SNEGSKA (reference sequence). V shed 6 bases and J shed 0 bases, with 6 bases lying between them. CDR3 in DNA: TGCAGTGCCCTCTATAGCAATCAGCCCCAGCATTTT. It specifies CSALYSNQPQHF.

V usage is TRBV20-1 and J usage is TRBJ2-7; 8 bases match TRBD1. The CDR3 has 14 amino acids. With 3 bases clipped from V and 4 bases from J, the junction kept 8 bases outside the gene matches. Germline CDR1 is DFQATT and CDR2 is SNEGSKA (reference sequence). In nucleotides, the CDR3 is TGCAGTGCTAGCAGGGGGCATCTAGGGTACGAGCAGTACTTC. It specifies CSASRGHLGYEQYF.

This clonotype was detected many times. Because the CDR3's place on the DNA is in doubt, the DNA is left out and the CDR3 is given as listed by TCRdb. The chain joins TRBV7-5 to TRBJ2-5; the D call in the table, TRBD1, was not verified against the DNA. TRBV7-5 is a listed pseudogene. The CDR3 spans 19 residues, counting both ends. This chain's CDR3 is CISVPEAHTGQGKQETQYF.

The genes are TRBV12-3 or TRBV12-4 and TRBJ2-5; 11 bases agree with TRBD2. Trimming took 9 bases from V and 5 from J; bases not matched to a gene: 2. The CDR3 runs 12 residues. The CDR3 nucleotides are TGTGCCAGTAGACTAGCGGGGGAGACCCAGTACTTC. It is translated as CASRLAGETQYF.

There are many counts of this clonotype. V usage is TRBV9 and J usage is TRBJ1-3; a weak D match, TRBD1 (5 bases). V was trimmed by 1 base and J by 4 bases, leaving 15 bases between them. The CDR3 is 16 amino acids. Germline CDR1 SGDLS, CDR2 YYNGEE. CDR3 nucleotide sequence: TGTGCCAGCAGCGTAAAGTTAGGGACCTCAGGAAACACCATATATTTT. It translates to CASSVKLGTSGNTIYF.

This clonotype was detected many times. The chain couples TRBV6-2 or TRBV6-3 to TRBJ2-3; D might be TRBD2 (5 bases). The V end was cut by 10 bases, the J end by 0 bases, with 14 bases between. This CDR3 region has 14 residues. The germline gives CDR1 MNHEY, CDR2 SVGEGT. The CDR3 loop reads CAIRGLESTDTQYF. In DNA, the CDR3 is TGTGCCATCCGAGGACTTGAGAGCACAGATACGCAGTATTTT.

This clonotype has a count of ten or more. This chain links TRBV4-1 with TRBJ2-1, with no clear D. Per the germline V gene, CDR1 is MGHRA and CDR2 is YSYEKL. This CDR3 contains 12 residues. Trimming took 6 bases from V and 4 from J, leaving 7 bases between them. The CDR3, as DNA: TGCGCCAGCAGTTCCGAATACAATGAGCAGTTCTTC. It encodes CASSSEYNEQFF.

Many counts were recorded for this clonotype. The gene calls are TRBV2 and TRBJ1-3; D perhaps matches TRBD1 (5 bases). This CDR3 region has 13 residues. Germline V lookup: CDR1 SNHLY, CDR2 FYNNEI. The CDR3 DNA reads TGTGCGAGAATGGGGGTCTCTGGAAACACCATATATTTT. Its protein product is CARMGVSGNTIYF.

The chain employs TRBV5-1 and TRBJ1-3; 7 positions match TRBD1. Germline values: CDR1 SGHRS, CDR2 YFSETQ. Trimming took 0 bases from V and 3 from J; bases not matched to a gene: 3. The CDR3 length is 15 residues. CDR3: CASSLGQGGGNTIYF. CDR3 coding DNA: TGCGCCAGCAGCTTGGGACAGGGAGGTGGAAACACCATATATTTT.

This clonotype was seen a few times. J is TRBJ2-4 and V is TRBV20-1; no clear D. V dropped 0 bases and J dropped 8 bases, with 11 bases sitting between them. The germline V gene encodes CDR1 DFQATT and CDR2 SNEGSKA (reference sequence). The CDR3 covers 13 residues. The CDR3, as DNA: TGCAGTGCTAGAGATACATGGGAATACATTCAGTACTTC. This codes for CSARDTWEYIQYF.